The table lists the clone carrying this T cell receptor beta chain with a few counts. Its cognate antigen is unknown. The data originate from a study of T-cell reconstitution after alpha-beta-depleted transplantation in children. Study outcomes and limitations: Alpha-beta T cells about two months after transplant reportedly derived from several hundred expanded graft clones.

For TCRbeta, the library was prepared with unique molecular identifiers. TCRdb reanalysed the PCR reads using MiXCR and keeps one entry per CDR3 protein. The sample has under 750,000 distinct CDR3 sequences, under 25% seen once. Germline assignment: CDR1 DFQATT and CDR2 SNEGSKA (reference sequence). The CDR3 runs to 13 residues. V shed 5 bases and J 7 bases; nucleotides not matched to a gene: 4. The sequences come from PBMCs, mostly from graft donor cells, collected 360 days after TCRalphabeta/CD19-depleted stem cell transplant. This TCR was sampled from a boy in the first two years of life who had a stem cell transplant for acute myeloid leukemia, so the T cells may come from the graft donor. This chain uses TRBV20-1 with TRBJ2-1; 11 bases map to TRBD1. The CDR3: CSARTGGRNEQFF. Written as DNA, the CDR3 is TGCAGTGCTCGGACAGGGGGCAGGAATGAGCAGTTCTTC.